This TCR beta chain was captured in a study of technical replicates of blood from a few donors. Germline V gene data show CDR1 as SGHRS and CDR2 as YFSETQ. The CDR3 spans 15 residues. Deletions cut 0 bases from V and 7 bases from J, with 14 bases between. The protocol was immunoSEQ multiplex PCR, while the TCRdb copy is restricted to in-frame clones and leaves out a portion. The sample consists of 100,000 or so clones, roughly 95% of them appearing once. The receptor was derived from a human donor in good health. The rearrangement joins TRBV5-1 to TRBJ1-3; D unresolved. Sample: T cells isolated from PBMCs. CDR3 in amino acids: CASSLEVFGSNTIYF. CDR3 in DNA: TGCGCCAGCAGCTTGGAGGTCTTCGGGTCTAACACCATATATTTT.